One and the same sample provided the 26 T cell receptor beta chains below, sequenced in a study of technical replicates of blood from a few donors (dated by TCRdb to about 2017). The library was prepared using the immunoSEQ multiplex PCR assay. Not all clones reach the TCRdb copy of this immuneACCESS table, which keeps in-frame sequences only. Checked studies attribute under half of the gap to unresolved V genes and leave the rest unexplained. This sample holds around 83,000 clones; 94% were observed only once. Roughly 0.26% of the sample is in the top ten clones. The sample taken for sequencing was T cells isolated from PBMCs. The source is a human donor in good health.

CDR3 residues: CASSLLSSQFF. The CDR3 bases are TGTGCCAGCAGCTTACTGTCTTCGCAGTTCTTC. The rearrangement joins TRBV11-2 to TRBJ2-1; D is unclear. CDR1 SGHAT and CDR2 FQNNGV come from the germline V gene. The CDR3 has 11 residues. V was shortened by 2 bases and J by 12 bases, with 8 bases between the two germline ends.

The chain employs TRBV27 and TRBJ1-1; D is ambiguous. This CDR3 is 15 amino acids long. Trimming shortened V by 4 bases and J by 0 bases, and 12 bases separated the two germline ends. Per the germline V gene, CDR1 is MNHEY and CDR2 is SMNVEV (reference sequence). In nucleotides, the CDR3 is TGTGCCAGCAGTTCGATCAGGCTGATGAACACTGAAGCTTTCTTT. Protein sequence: CASSSIRLMNTEAFF.

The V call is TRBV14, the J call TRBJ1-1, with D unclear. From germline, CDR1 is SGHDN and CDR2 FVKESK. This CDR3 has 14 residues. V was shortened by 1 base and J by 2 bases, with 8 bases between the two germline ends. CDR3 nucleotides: TGTGCCAGCAGCCAAGTTCAGGATAACACTGAAGCTTTCTTT. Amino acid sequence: CASSQVQDNTEAFF.

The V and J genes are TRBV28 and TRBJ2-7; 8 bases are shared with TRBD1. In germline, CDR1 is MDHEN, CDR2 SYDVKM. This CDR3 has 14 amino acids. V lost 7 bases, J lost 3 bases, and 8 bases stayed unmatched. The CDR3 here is CASTLTGGDYEQYF. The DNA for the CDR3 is TGTGCCAGCACGCTCACAGGGGGTGACTACGAGCAGTACTTC.

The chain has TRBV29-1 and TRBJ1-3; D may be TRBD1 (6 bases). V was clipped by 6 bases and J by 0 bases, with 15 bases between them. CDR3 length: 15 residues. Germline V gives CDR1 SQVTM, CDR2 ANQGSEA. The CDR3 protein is CSVTGLKLSGNTIYF. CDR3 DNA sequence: TGCAGCGTGACAGGTCTTAAGCTCTCTGGAAACACCATATATTTT.

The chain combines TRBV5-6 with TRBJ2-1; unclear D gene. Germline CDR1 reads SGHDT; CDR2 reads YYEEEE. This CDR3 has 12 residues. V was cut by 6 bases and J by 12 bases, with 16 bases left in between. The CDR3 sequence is CASTLSTGAQFF. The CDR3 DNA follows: TGTGCCAGCACCCTGTCGACGGGTGCGCAGTTCTTC. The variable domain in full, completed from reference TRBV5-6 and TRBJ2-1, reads DAGVTQSPTHLIKTRGQQVTLRCSPKSGHDTVSWYQQALGQGPQFIFQYYEEEERQRGNFPDRFSGHQFPNYSSELNVNALLLGDSALYLCASTLSTGAQFFGPGTRLTVL.

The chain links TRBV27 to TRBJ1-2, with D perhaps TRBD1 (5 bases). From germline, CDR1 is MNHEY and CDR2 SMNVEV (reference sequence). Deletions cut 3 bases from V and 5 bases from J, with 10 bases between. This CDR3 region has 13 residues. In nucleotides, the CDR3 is TGTGCCAGCAGTTTTAACGCAGGGTATGGCTACACCTTC. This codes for CASSFNAGYGYTF.

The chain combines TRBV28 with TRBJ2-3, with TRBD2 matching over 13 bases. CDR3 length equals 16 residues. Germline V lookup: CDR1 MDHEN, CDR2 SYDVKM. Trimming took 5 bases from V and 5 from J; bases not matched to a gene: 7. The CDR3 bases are TGTGCCAGCAGTCTCGGACTAGCGGGAGCGGTAGATACGCAGTATTTT. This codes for CASSLGLAGAVDTQYF.

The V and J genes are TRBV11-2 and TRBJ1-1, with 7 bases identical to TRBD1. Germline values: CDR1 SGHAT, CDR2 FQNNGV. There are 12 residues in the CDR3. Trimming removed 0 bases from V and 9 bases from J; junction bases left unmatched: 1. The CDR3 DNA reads TGTGCCAGCAGCTTAGAGAGGGGGCAAGCTTTCTTT. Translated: CASSLERGQAFF.

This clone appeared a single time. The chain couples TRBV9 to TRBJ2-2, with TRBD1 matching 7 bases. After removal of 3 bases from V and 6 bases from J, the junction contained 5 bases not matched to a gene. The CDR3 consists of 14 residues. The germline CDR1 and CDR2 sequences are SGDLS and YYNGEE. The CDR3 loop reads CASSGRQGPGELFF. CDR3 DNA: TGTGCCAGCAGCGGACGACAGGGACCCGGGGAGCTGTTTTTT.

The CDR3 here is CASSPKVQSFSGANVLTF. In DNA form, the CDR3 reads TGTGCCAGCTCACCAAAGGTACAGTCCTTCTCTGGGGCCAACGTCCTGACTTTC. The chain carries TRBV18 and TRBJ2-6; no clear D gene. The CDR3 is made up of 18 amino acids. V gave up 2 bases and J gave up 0 bases, with 14 bases separating them. CDR1 KGHSH and CDR2 LQKENI come from the germline V gene. Together with reference TRBV18 and TRBJ2-6, the CDR3 gives the full variable domain: NAGVMQNPRHLVRRRGQEARLRCSPMKGHSHVYWYRQLPEEGLKFMVYLQKENIIDESGMPKERFSAEFPKEGPSILRIQQVVRGDSAAYFCASSPKVQSFSGANVLTFGAGSRLTVL.

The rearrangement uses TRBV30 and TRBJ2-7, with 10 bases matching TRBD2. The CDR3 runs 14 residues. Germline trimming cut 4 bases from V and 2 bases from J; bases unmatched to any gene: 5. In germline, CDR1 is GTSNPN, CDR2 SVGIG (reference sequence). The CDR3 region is CAWTGLAGAYEQYF. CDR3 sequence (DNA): TGTGCCTGGACTGGTCTAGCGGGGGCCTACGAGCAGTACTTC. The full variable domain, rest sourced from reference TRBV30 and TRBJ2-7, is SQTIHQWPATLVQPVGSPLSLECTVEGTSNPNLYWYRQAAGRGLQLLFYSVGIGQISSEVPQNLSASRPQDRQFILSSKKLLLSDSGFYLCAWTGLAGAYEQYFGPGTRLTVT.

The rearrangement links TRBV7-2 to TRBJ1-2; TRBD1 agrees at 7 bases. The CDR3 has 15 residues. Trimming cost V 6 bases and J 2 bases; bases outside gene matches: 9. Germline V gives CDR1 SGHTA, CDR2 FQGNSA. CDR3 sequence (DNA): TGTGCCAGCAGATCCGGACAGGACCCAAACTATGGCTACACCTTC. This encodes CASRSGQDPNYGYTF. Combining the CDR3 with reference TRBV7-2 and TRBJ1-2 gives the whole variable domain GAGVSQSPSNKVTEKGKDVELRCDPISGHTALYWYRQSLGQGLEFLIYFQGNSAPDKSGLPSDRFSAERTGGSVSTLTIQRTQQEDSAVYLCASRSGQDPNYGYTFGSGTRLTVV.

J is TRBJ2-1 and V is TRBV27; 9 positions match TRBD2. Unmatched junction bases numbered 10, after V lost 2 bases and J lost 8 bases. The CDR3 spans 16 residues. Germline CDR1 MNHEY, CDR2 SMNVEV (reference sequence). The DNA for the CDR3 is TGTGCCAGCAGTTTAGGGAAGCGGGGGGTCCTCCATGAGCAGTTCTTC. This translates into CASSLGKRGVLHEQFF.

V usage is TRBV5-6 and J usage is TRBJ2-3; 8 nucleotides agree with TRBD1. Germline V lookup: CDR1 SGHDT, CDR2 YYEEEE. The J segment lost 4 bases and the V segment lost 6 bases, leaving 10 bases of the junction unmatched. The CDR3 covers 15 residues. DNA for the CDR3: TGTGCCAGCAATCTACCCAGGGGGCACCCAGATACGCAGTATTTT. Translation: CASNLPRGHPDTQYF.

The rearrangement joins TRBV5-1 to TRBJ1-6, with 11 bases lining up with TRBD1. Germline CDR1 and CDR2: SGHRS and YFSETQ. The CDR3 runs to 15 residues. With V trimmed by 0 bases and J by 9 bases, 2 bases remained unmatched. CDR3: CASSLGDRGTSPLHF. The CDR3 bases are TGCGCCAGCAGCTTGGGGGACAGGGGGACTTCACCCCTCCACTTT.

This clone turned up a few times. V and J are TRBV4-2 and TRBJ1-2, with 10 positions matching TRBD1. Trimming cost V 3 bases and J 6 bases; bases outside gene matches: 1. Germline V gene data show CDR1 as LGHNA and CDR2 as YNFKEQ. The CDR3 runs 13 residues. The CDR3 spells CASSQDRGDGYTF. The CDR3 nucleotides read TGTGCCAGCAGCCAGGACAGGGGGGATGGCTACACCTTC.

The DNA for the CDR3 is TGTGCCAGCAGCTTTTGGCAGGGAAAGGTTGACTATGGCTACACCTTC. Its protein is CASSFWQGKVDYGYTF. The chain is built from TRBV7-9 and TRBJ1-2; TRBD1 is a possible D gene (5 bases). Germline V gives CDR1 SEHNR, CDR2 FQNEAQ (reference sequence). Trimming cost V 3 bases and J 3 bases, with 17 bases left between them. The CDR3 covers 16 residues.

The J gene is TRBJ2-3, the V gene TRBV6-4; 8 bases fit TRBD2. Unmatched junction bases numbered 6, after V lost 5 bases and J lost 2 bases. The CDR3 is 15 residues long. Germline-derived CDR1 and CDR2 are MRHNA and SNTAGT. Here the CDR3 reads CASSPIAGTTDTQYF. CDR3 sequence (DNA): TGTGCCAGCAGTCCGATAGCGGGAACCACAGATACGCAGTATTTT.

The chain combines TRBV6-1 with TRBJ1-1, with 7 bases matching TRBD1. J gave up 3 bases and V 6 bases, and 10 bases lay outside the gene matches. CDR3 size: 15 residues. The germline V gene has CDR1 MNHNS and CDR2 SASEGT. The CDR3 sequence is CASRTTDRADTEAFF. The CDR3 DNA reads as TGTGCCAGCAGGACTACAGACAGGGCGGACACTGAAGCTTTCTTT.

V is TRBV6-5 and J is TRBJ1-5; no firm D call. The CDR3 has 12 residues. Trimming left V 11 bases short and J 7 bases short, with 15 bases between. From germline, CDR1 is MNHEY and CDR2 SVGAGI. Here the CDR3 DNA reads TGTGCCGTGGGCCGGACGGGACAGCCCCAGCATTTT. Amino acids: CAVGRTGQPQHF.

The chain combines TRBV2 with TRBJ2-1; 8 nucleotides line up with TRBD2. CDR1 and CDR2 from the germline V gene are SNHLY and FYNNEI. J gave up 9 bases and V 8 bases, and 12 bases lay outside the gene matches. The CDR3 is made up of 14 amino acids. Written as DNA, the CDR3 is TGTGCCAGCTTGGACAGAGCGGGAGATAGTGAGCAGTTCTTC. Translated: CASLDRAGDSEQFF.

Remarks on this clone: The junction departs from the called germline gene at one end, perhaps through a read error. CDR3 in amino acids: CASSEGQAGLAGGPDF. The CDR3 DNA reads TGTGCCAGCAGCGAGGGACAGGCTGGACTAGCGGGAGGGCCAGACTTC. V gene TRBV9 combines with J gene TRBJ2-5; 15 bases align to TRBD2. In germline, CDR1 is SGDLS, CDR2 YYNGEE. CDR3 size: 16 residues. The whole variable domain, filled in from reference TRBV9 and TRBJ2-5, reads DSGVTQTPKHLITATGQRVTLRCSPRSGDLSVYWYQQSLDQGLQFLIQYYNGEERAKGNILERFSAQQFPDLHSELNLSSLELGDSALYFCASSEGQAGLAGGPDFGPGTRLLVL.

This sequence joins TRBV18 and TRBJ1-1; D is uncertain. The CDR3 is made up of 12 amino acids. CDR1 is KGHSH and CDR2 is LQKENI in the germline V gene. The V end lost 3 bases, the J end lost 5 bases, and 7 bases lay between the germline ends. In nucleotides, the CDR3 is TGTGCCAGCTCACCCGGTGAGACTGAAGCTTTCTTT. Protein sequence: CASSPGETEAFF.

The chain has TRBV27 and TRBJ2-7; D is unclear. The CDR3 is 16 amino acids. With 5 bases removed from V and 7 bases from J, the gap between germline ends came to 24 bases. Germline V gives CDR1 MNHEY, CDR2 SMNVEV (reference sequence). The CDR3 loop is CASSLSFDSRMREQYF. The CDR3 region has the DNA TGTGCCAGCAGTCTGAGCTTCGACTCCCGGATGAGGGAGCAGTACTTC.

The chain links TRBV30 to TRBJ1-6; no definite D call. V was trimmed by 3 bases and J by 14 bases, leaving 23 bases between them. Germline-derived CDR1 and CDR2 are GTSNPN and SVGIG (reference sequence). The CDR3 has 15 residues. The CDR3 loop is CAWRGGSRHLLTLHF. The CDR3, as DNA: TGTGCCTGGAGGGGTGGCTCGAGGCACTTGTTAACCCTCCACTTT.